A selection of T cell receptor beta chains follows, all from one sample in a study of brain T cells in children with intractable seizures. Data came from immunoSEQ multiplex PCR; TCRdb stores just in-frame clones and leaves some out. The table lists 110,000 or so clones, 90% to 95% of them singletons. The specimen comprised peripheral blood, sampled at surgery. These receptors originate from a boy under three years old with hemimegalencephaly and intractable seizures. CDR3s include the opening cysteine and the closing phenylalanine or tryptophan. D genes are given only for firm matches. Rows may omit the clone size; those that give it use once, few, many or a size class.

v_gene: TRBV6-5
d_gene: NA
j_gene: TRBJ2-1
abundance: NA
CDR3nt: TGTGCCAGCAGTTACTCGCCGACCGTTAACAATGAGCAGTTCTTC
CDR3aa: CASSYSPTVNNEQFF

v_gene: TRBV5-4
d_gene: NA
j_gene: TRBJ1-2
abundance: NA
CDR3nt: TGTGCCAGTACCGTCGGTACCGGAAGCTATGGCTACACCTTC
CDR3aa: CASTVGTGSYGYTF

v_gene: TRBV6-1
d_gene: TRBD1
j_gene: TRBJ1-2
abundance: once
CDR3nt: TGTGCCAGCAGTGATCGAGGACAGGGCTATGGCTACACCTTC
CDR3aa: CASSDRGQGYGYTF

v_gene: TRBV7-2
d_gene: NA
j_gene: TRBJ1-1
abundance: NA
CDR3nt: TGTGCCAGCAGCTTAGTGTGGCGGAACACTGAAGCTTTCTTT
CDR3aa: CASSLVWRNTEAFF

v_gene: TRBV27
d_gene: NA
j_gene: TRBJ1-5
abundance: NA
CDR3nt: TGTGCCAGCAGTTTAACCGGGCAGCCCCAGCATTTT
CDR3aa: CASSLTGQPQHF

v_gene: TRBV11-2
d_gene: NA
j_gene: TRBJ2-1
abundance: NA
CDR3nt: TGTGCCAGCAGCCCCGACTACAATGAGCAGTTCTTC
CDR3aa: CASSPDYNEQFF

v_gene: TRBV27
d_gene: NA
j_gene: TRBJ1-4
abundance: NA
CDR3nt: TGTGCCAGCAGTTTAGGGGGCCCTTCCCAAGGGGAAAAACTGTTTTTT
CDR3aa: CASSLGGPSQGEKLFF

v_gene: TRBV7-2
d_gene: NA
j_gene: TRBJ2-5
abundance: NA
CDR3nt: TGTGCCAGCAGCAGGAGGGTACAAGAGACCCAGTACTTC
CDR3aa: CASSRRVQETQYF

v_gene: TRBV7-2
d_gene: NA
j_gene: TRBJ2-7
abundance: NA
CDR3nt: TGTGCCAGCAGCCCAGGACCGGGCCGGTACGAGCAGTACTTC
CDR3aa: CASSPGPGRYEQYF

v_gene: TRBV7-8
d_gene: NA
j_gene: TRBJ2-7
abundance: NA
CDR3nt: TGTGCCAGCAGCTTAGTGAGGGGTTACGAGCAGTACTTC
CDR3aa: CASSLVRGYEQYF

v_gene: TRBV21-1
d_gene: NA
j_gene: TRBJ2-1
abundance: once
CDR3nt: TGTGCCAGCAGCAAAGTGCCCTTTACCGATGAGCAGTTCTTC
CDR3aa: CASSKVPFTDEQFF

v_gene: TRBV10-2
d_gene: TRBD2
j_gene: TRBJ2-1
abundance: NA
CDR3nt: TGCGCCAGCAGCGGGACTAGCGGGAGCAATGAGCAGTTCTTC
CDR3aa: CASSGTSGSNEQFF

v_gene: TRBV6-5
d_gene: NA
j_gene: TRBJ1-6
abundance: NA
CDR3nt: TGTGCCAGCGGGGTTAATTCACCCCTCCACTTT
CDR3aa: CASGVNSPLHF

v_gene: TRBV28
d_gene: NA
j_gene: TRBJ2-5
abundance: NA
CDR3nt: TGTGCCAGCAGCCTCGGGATCCAAGAGACCCAGTACTTC
CDR3aa: CASSLGIQETQYF

v_gene: TRBV7-6
d_gene: TRBD2
j_gene: TRBJ2-3
abundance: NA
CDR3nt: TGTGCCAGCAGCTCTCCAGAACTAGCGGGAGGGCCGAGCACAGATACGCAGTATTTT
CDR3aa: CASSSPELAGGPSTDTQYF

v_gene: TRBV7-8
d_gene: TRBD2
j_gene: TRBJ2-3
abundance: NA
CDR3nt: TGTGCCAGCAGCCCAGCACTAGCGAATCCCAGCACAGATACGCAGTATTTT
CDR3aa: CASSPALANPSTDTQYF

v_gene: TRBV6-2/TRBV6-3
d_gene: NA
j_gene: TRBJ1-2
abundance: NA
CDR3nt: TGTGCCAGCAGTTACGACAGTCTAGGAGGCTATGGCTACACCTTC
CDR3aa: CASSYDSLGGYGYTF